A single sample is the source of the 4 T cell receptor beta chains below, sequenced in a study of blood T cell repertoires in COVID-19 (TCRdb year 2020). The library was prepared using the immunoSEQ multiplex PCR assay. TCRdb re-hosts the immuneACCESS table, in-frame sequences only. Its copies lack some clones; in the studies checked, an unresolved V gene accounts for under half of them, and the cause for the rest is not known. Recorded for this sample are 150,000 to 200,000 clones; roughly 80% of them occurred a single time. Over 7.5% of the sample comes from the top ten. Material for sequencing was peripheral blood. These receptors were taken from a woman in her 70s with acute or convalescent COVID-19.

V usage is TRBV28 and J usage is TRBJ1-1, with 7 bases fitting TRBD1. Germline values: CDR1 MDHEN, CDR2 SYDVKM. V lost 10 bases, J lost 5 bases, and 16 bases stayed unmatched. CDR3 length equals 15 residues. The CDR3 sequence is CATEATGTVPTEAFF. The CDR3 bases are TGTGCCACGGAGGCGACCGGGACAGTTCCGACTGAAGCTTTCTTT. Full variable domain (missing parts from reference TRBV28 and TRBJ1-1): DVKVTQSSRYLVKRTGEKVFLECVQDMDHENMFWYRQDPGLGLRLIYFSYDVKMKEKGDIPEGYSVSREKKERFSLILESASTNQTSMYLCATEATGTVPTEAFFGQGTRLTVV.

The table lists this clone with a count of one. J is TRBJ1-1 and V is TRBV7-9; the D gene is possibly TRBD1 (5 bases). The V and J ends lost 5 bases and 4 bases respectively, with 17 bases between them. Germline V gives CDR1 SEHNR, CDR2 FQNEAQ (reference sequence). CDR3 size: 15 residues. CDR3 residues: CASSPGGGRGTEAFF. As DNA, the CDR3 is TGTGCCAGCAGCCCCGGGGGGGGGAGGGGCACTGAAGCTTTCTTT.

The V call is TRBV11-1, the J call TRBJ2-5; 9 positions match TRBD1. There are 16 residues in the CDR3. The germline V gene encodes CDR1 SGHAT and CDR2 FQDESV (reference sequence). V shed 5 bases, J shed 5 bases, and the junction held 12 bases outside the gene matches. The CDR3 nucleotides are TGTGCCAGCAGCCACAGGACAGGGGAGGGGATGGAGACCCAGTACTTC. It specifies CASSHRTGEGMETQYF.

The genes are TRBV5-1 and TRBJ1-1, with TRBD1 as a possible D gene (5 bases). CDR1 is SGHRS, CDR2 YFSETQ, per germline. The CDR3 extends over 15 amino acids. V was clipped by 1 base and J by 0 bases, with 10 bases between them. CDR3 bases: TGCGCCAGCAGCTTGCCAGGGCCGGTGAACACTGAAGCTTTCTTT. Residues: CASSLPGPVNTEAFF.